A single sample is the source of the 3 T cell receptor beta chains below, sequenced in a study of CD8+CD57+ T cells in acquired aplastic anemia. CDR3 and TCR beta VDJ profiling relied on genomic DNA as the template. MiXCR was run by TCRdb on the reads, yielding one entry per CDR3 protein. The sample shows around 230,000 distinct CDR3 sequences, roughly 57% of them seen only once. Specimen: sorted CD4+, CD8+, or CD8+CD57+ T cells (not recorded which) from PBMCs. The receptor source for this set is a human donor in good health.

This chain links TRBV7-9 with TRBJ1-5; D may be TRBD1 (5 bases). There are 13 residues in the CDR3. Trimming cost V 7 bases and J 5 bases, with 12 bases left between them. CDR1 is SEHNR and CDR2 is FQNEAQ in the germline V gene (reference sequence). The CDR3 region is CASTQQGDQPQHF. The CDR3 bases are TGTGCCAGCACCCAGCAGGGAGATCAGCCCCAGCATTTT.

The table lists this clonotype with many counts. CDR3 sequence reads: CSAREDRGNEEQYF. The CDR3 nucleotides read TGCAGTGCTAGAGAGGACAGGGGGAATGAAGAGCAGTACTTC. The genes are TRBV20-1 and TRBJ2-7, with 10 bases fitting TRBD1. Germline CDR1 DFQATT, CDR2 SNEGSKA (reference sequence). V shed 0 bases, J shed 7 bases, and the junction held 6 bases outside the gene matches. CDR3 length equals 14 residues.

The chain has TRBV12-5 and TRBJ1-1; no definite D call. Germline CDR1 reads LGHNT; CDR2 reads FRNRAP. The CDR3 runs to 12 residues. V lost 3 bases and J 1 base, leaving 3 bases between the germline ends. The CDR3: CASGFSNTEAFF. In nucleotides, the CDR3 is TGTGCTAGTGGTTTTTCGAACACTGAAGCTTTCTTT.